The 2 T cell receptor beta chains reported below all come from one sample, sequenced in a study of T cell responses to AZD1222 COVID-19 vaccine. Measured with immunoSEQ multiplex PCR; TCRdb has only the in-frame clones, and not every one. The sample shows more than 75,000 clones, around nine tenths of them seen only once. The starting material was peripheral blood, obtained on day 0 of AZD1222 vaccination. Source of these receptors: an adult in good health.

The chain is built from TRBV5-6 and TRBJ2-5, with D uncertain. Trimming stripped 0 bases from V and 1 base from J, with 7 bases between. The CDR3 sequence is 14 residues long. Germline CDR1 is SGHDT and CDR2 is YYEEEE. CDR3 sequence: CASSLDYFQETQYF. In nucleotides, the CDR3 is TGTGCCAGCAGCTTGGACTACTTCCAAGAGACCCAGTACTTC.

This clone was counted a few times. The rearrangement uses TRBV5-4 and TRBJ2-5; possibly TRBD1 or TRBD2 for D (5 bases each). The ends were cut back, 6 bases at V and 0 bases at J, with 12 bases in the middle. Germline-derived CDR1 and CDR2 are SGHNT and YYREEE (reference sequence). This CDR3 spans 14 amino acids. CDR3 amino acids: CASKAGTNQETQYF. Written as DNA, the CDR3 is TGTGCCAGCAAGGCAGGGACCAACCAAGAGACCCAGTACTTC.